This entry is about one T cell receptor beta chain. Its antigen remains unknown. This specimen comes from a study of T cells expressing NK-cell markers. Study-level background: Repertoire data for TCR beta were derived from sorted T cells (CD3+CD56+NKG2C+, CD3+CD56+NKG2C- and CD3+CD56-NKG2C+). Just one sequenced donor of eight was HCMV-seronegative, while seven were seropositive. Study conclusions and caveats: The CD3+CD56-NKG2C+ fraction of a few donors was likewise dominated by these clonotypes.

This CDR3 comprises 14 residues. The germline gives CDR1 SGHVS, CDR2 FNYEAQ. As the method of synthesis, 5'RACE template switching with UMIs yielded TCR beta cDNA. TCRdb reprocessed the 5' RACE reads and keeps a single row for each CDR3 protein, giving no DNA. Its table lists under 600,000 distinct CDR3 sequences. Sequencing input: blood T cells: a sorted CD56 or NKG2C T cell subset, CD4+ or CD8+ T cells, or bulk PBMC T cells (not recorded which). The receptor was derived from a woman between 45 and 65 years old in good health. V usage is TRBV7-6 and J usage is TRBJ2-7; the TCRdb D gene call, TRBD2, has no DNA to confirm it. Here the CDR3 reads CASSPRLGDYEQYF.